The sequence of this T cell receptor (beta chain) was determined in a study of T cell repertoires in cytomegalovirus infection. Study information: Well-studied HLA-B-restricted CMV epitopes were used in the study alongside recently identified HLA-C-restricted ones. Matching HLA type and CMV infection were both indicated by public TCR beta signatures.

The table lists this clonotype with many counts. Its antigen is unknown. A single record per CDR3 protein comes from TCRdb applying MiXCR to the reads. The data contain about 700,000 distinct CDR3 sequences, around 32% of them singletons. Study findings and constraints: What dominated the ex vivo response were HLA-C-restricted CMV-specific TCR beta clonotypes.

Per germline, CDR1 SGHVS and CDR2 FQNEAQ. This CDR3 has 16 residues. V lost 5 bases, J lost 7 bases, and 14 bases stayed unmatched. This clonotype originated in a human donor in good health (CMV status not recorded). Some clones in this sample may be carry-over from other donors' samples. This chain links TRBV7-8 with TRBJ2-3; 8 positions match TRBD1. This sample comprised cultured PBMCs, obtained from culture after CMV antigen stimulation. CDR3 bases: TGTGCCAGCAGCCGGGTCCGACGACAGGGGTCCCATACGCAGTATTTT. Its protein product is CASSRVRRQGSHTQYF.